A selection of T cell receptor beta chains follows, all from one sample in a study of vaccination effects on CD4 cells after COVID-19. These receptors have no known antigen. Clones were sequenced by immunoSEQ multiplex PCR, and TCRdb holds only the in-frame ones, with some missing. Among tens of thousands of clones listed, less than 85% were seen once. The sequences come from CD4+ T cells from PBMCs cultured with SARS-CoV-2 spike peptides, collected after COVID-19 vaccination. Receptors originate from a human donor who received a COVID-19 vaccine. CDR3s include the opening cysteine and the closing phenylalanine or tryptophan.

CDR3aa	j_gene	v_gene
CASSTRTGAGSPLHF	TRBJ1-6	TRBV7-8
CAWSIVGEQYF	TRBJ2-7	TRBV30
CASSPPTGPSYEQYF	TRBJ2-7	TRBV5-6
CASSLEPVRTEKLFF	TRBJ1-4	TRBV11-2
CASSEGTSGQETQYF	TRBJ2-5	TRBV10-1
CASSFRQGDQPQHF	TRBJ1-5	TRBV5-1
CASSPGGLYLALHF	TRBJ1-6	TRBV6-5
CASSSRLAGGYNEQFF	TRBJ2-1	TRBV27
CSVGRGNTIYF	TRBJ1-3	TRBV29-1
CASSIQGGPVFF	TRBJ2-1	TRBV19
CASSPPPTSSYNEQFF	TRBJ2-1	TRBV18
CASRPDGTATYEQYF	TRBJ2-7	TRBV25-1
CASSTRLSSYNEQFF	TRBJ2-1	TRBV9
CASSFGTGRPQQYF	TRBJ2-7	TRBV5-4
CASSLANAGDLSNYGYTF	TRBJ1-2	TRBV5-1
CASSHPSAIVLYEQYF	TRBJ2-7	TRBV23-1
CASRFSAQETQYF	TRBJ2-5	TRBV5-1
CAWGGGDQPQHF	TRBJ1-5	TRBV30
CASSRGGSGNTIYF	TRBJ1-3	TRBV27
CASSYSTPTVNTEAFF	TRBJ1-1	TRBV6-5
CASEKDRGAYGYTF	TRBJ1-2	TRBV5-5
CASSPSGEGDTQYF	TRBJ2-3	TRBV5-1
CASSYGGGERDTQYF	TRBJ2-3	TRBV6-5
CASSDPRVHSGNTIYF	TRBJ1-3	TRBV6-1
CASSGTRGGAGNTIYF	TRBJ1-3	TRBV6-1
CSGGQGGLGEKLFF	TRBJ1-4	TRBV29-1
CASSILTEFWVRVDSYNEQFF	TRBJ2-1	TRBV6-2/TRBV6-3
CASTGSSYEQYF	TRBJ2-7	TRBV28
CASRPDNSHYEQYF	TRBJ2-7	TRBV6-6
CASFRDRGLGETQYF	TRBJ2-5	TRBV2
CASSPWGENWYGYTF	TRBJ1-2	TRBV3-1/TRBV3-2
CAWRVGTLLGSPLHF	TRBJ1-6	TRBV30
CASSSIRGRWGTDTQYF	TRBJ2-3	TRBV11-2
CASSLAVVVREQETQYF	TRBJ2-5	TRBV5-4
CASSQGGGHEAFF	TRBJ1-1	TRBV3-1/TRBV3-2
CASSPLVSPYEQYF	TRBJ2-7	TRBV18
CASSPPPMRRAFF	TRBJ1-1	TRBV11-2
CAISESLKSTGKREDSTEAFF	TRBJ1-1	TRBV10-3
CASSESPGNQPQHF	TRBJ1-5	TRBV2
CASSLVPVDGYTF	TRBJ1-2	TRBV5-4
CASSVNENTEAFF	TRBJ1-1	TRBV7-7
CAWSVRIEQYF	TRBJ2-7	TRBV30
CASRGGTEKLFF	TRBJ1-4	TRBV2
CAIKAGVEMNTEAFF	TRBJ1-1	TRBV10-3
CASSPHLAGSTDTQYF	TRBJ2-3	TRBV25-1
CATSDSPGQVGAFF	TRBJ1-1	TRBV24-1
CASSQGQGFYSNQPQHF	TRBJ1-5	TRBV4-1
CASSPDGQYQPQHF	TRBJ1-5	TRBV11-2
CASSLALSNTGELFF	TRBJ2-2	TRBV5-1
CASSYGTAEGGKAFF	TRBJ1-1	TRBV3-1/TRBV3-2
CAISETAANTGELFF	TRBJ2-2	TRBV10-3
CASSPPSTDTQYF	TRBJ2-3	TRBV18
CATSPASVANSPLHF	TRBJ1-6	TRBV15
CASSLQGIGGVSGANVLTF	TRBJ2-6	TRBV27
CASSIGTATSGADTQYF	TRBJ2-3	TRBV5-1
CASSKSQGAYGYTF	TRBJ1-2	TRBV6-5
CASSLDTRGGQPQHF	TRBJ1-5	TRBV7-9
CASSLSAGGAEYGYTF	TRBJ1-2	TRBV5-1
CASSLGGYEQYF	TRBJ2-7	TRBV3-1/TRBV3-2